This TCR beta chain was found in a study of T-cell reconstitution after alpha-beta-depleted transplantation in children. Unique molecular identifiers were incorporated into the prepared TCRbeta library. TCRdb independently ran MiXCR on the PCR reads; one entry per CDR3 protein. This sample has around 410,000 distinct CDR3 sequences, with roughly 11% found just once. The ends were cut back, 4 bases at V and 5 bases at J, with 12 bases in the middle. In germline, CDR1 is SGHTA, CDR2 FQGNSA. The CDR3 extends over 14 amino acids. This TCR was sampled from a human donor who donated a stem cell graft to a child with acute myeloid leukemia. Sample: PBMCs from the stem cell graft donor, taken from the stem cell graft. This sequence joins TRBV7-2 and TRBJ2-1; possible D gene TRBD2, 5 bases. Here the CDR3 DNA reads TGTGCCAGCAGCTCATATAGCGCCCACAATGAGCAGTTCTTC. It translates to CASSSYSAHNEQFF.